The next 9 T cell receptor beta chains were all read from a single sample in a study of blood T cell repertoires in COVID-19. TCRdb's copy holds only in-frame clones and misses some; the assay was immunoSEQ multiplex PCR. The sample has tens of thousands of clones, less than 85% seen once. Sequencing was done on a sample of peripheral blood. The receptors stem from an older man with active or convalescent COVID-19.

V gene TRBV3-1 (or the pseudogene TRBV3-2) combines with J gene TRBJ2-3, with D perhaps TRBD1 or TRBD2 (7 bases each). Germline CDR1 reads LGHDT; CDR2 reads YNNKEL (reference sequence). The CDR3 consists of 14 residues. V lost 7 bases, J lost 0 bases, and 11 bases lay in between. CDR3 sequence (DNA): TGTGCCAGCACCCAGGGGGGGAGCACAGATACGCAGTATTTT. Residues: CASTQGGSTDTQYF.

This clone was counted only a few times. This sequence joins TRBV10-3 and TRBJ1-5; tentative D call: TRBD1 (5 bases). Trimming left V 2 bases short and J 5 bases short, with 13 bases between. This CDR3 spans 15 amino acids. The germline V gene has CDR1 ENHRY and CDR2 SYGVKD. The CDR3 sequence is CAISEVGVVDQPQHF. As DNA, the CDR3 is TGTGCCATCAGTGAGGTAGGGGTGGTAGATCAGCCCCAGCATTTT.

On this clone itself: Germline is not matched at one junction end, which may reflect a read error. The chain is built from TRBV9 and TRBJ1-2; the D gene is possibly TRBD1 (6 bases). The CDR3 runs 13 residues. Germline assignment: CDR1 SGDLS and CDR2 YYNGEE. The CDR3 reads CAGSVNRDYGYTF. The DNA of the CDR3 is TGTGCCGGCAGCGTAAACAGGGATTATGGCTACACCTTC. Full variable domain (outside the CDR3, taken from reference TRBV9 and TRBJ1-2): DSGVTQTPKHLITATGQRVTLRCSPRSGDLSVYWYQQSLDQGLQFLIQYYNGEERAKGNILERFSAQQFPDLHSELNLSSLELGDSALYFCAGSVNRDYGYTFGSGTRLTVV.

This clone was seen a handful of times. The V gene is TRBV30, the J gene TRBJ1-5; 7 bases fit TRBD1. V lost 1 base to trimming and J lost 6 bases; unmatched junction nucleotides: 3. The CDR3 length is 13 residues. Germline V CDR1 and CDR2: GTSNPN, SVGIG (reference sequence). CDR3: CAWSGAGGQPQHF. For the CDR3, the DNA is TGTGCCTGGAGTGGGGCAGGGGGTCAGCCCCAGCATTTT.

This clone has only one observation. The chain joins TRBV10-3 to TRBJ1-1, with 7 bases aligning to TRBD1. This CDR3 comprises 13 residues. V shed 9 bases and J 1 base; nucleotides not matched to a gene: 5. The germline V gene has CDR1 ENHRY and CDR2 SYGVKD. CDR3 sequence reads: CAILQGPNTEAFF. For the CDR3, the DNA is TGTGCCATACTACAGGGGCCGAACACTGAAGCTTTCTTT.

This clone came up a few times. The chain links TRBV24-1 to TRBJ2-7; a possible D gene is TRBD1 (5 bases). V was trimmed by 4 bases and J by 2 bases, leaving 11 bases between them. This CDR3 is built from 14 residues. Germline assignment: CDR1 KGHDR and CDR2 SFDVKD. This CDR3 reads CATSDPTVAYEQYF. The CDR3 nucleotides read TGTGCCACCAGTGACCCGACAGTGGCCTACGAGCAGTACTTC.

V gene TRBV28 combines with J gene TRBJ1-5, with TRBD1 as a possible D gene (5 bases). Between the trimmed V and J ends, which lost 4 bases and 5 bases, there was a span of 6 bases. This CDR3 is 12 amino acids long. Germline CDR1 is MDHEN and CDR2 is SYDVKM. Written as DNA, the CDR3 is TGTGCCAGCAGTTCACAGGATCAGCCCCAGCATTTT. Protein product: CASSSQDQPQHF.

CDR3 protein: CASSSGRPTDTQYF. In nucleotides, the CDR3 is TGTGCCAGCAGCTCCGGGAGACCCACAGATACGCAGTATTTT. The rearrangement uses TRBV7-2 and TRBJ2-3; maybe TRBD2 (6 bases). CDR1 and CDR2 (germline): SGHTA, FQGNSA. V dropped 4 bases and J dropped 2 bases, with 10 bases sitting between them. The CDR3 runs 14 residues. Filled out from reference TRBV7-2 and TRBJ2-3, the complete variable domain reads GAGVSQSPSNKVTEKGKDVELRCDPISGHTALYWYRQSLGQGLEFLIYFQGNSAPDKSGLPSDRFSAERTGGSVSTLTIQRTQQEDSAVYLCASSSGRPTDTQYFGPGTRLTVL.

The rearrangement uses TRBV4-2 and TRBJ2-7, with D possibly matching TRBD2 (7 bases). Trimming left V 5 bases short and J 5 bases short, with 16 bases between. The CDR3 extends over 14 amino acids. Germline V lookup: CDR1 LGHNA, CDR2 YNFKEQ. The CDR3 bases are TGTGCCAGCAGCGGCGAGGGGGGGAGCGACGAGCAGTACTTC. Amino acid sequence: CASSGEGGSDEQYF.